The sequence of this T cell receptor (beta chain) was determined in a study of T-cell reconstitution after alpha-beta-depleted transplantation in children. CDR1 is MGHDK, CDR2 SYGVNS, per germline. The V end was cut by 3 bases, the J end by 4 bases, with 12 bases between. This CDR3 region has 15 residues. Notes on the study in general: At around two months after transplant, the alpha-beta T cells were reportedly derived from several hundred expanded clones that came from non-depleted graft cells.

In regard to this clonotype: Antigen unknown.

Unique molecular identifiers tagged the TCRbeta library. TCRdb called the PCR reads again in MiXCR, with one record for every CDR3 protein. The profile shows some 460,000 distinct CDR3 sequences, 15% to 20% of them singletons. The V gene is TRBV25-1, the J gene TRBJ1-4, with TRBD1 as a possible D gene (6 bases). Sequenced material: PBMCs, mostly from graft donor cells, taken 360 days after TCRalphabeta/CD19-depleted stem cell transplant. This receptor was identified in a boy younger than two who had a stem cell transplant for Wiskott-Aldrich syndrome, so the T cells may come from the graft donor. The CDR3: CASSDWTVNNEKLFF. CDR3 coding DNA: TGTGCCAGCAGTGACTGGACAGTCAATAATGAAAAACTGTTTTTT.